The 4 T cell receptor beta chains below come from one sample, sequenced in a study of control samples from healthy donors and cancer patients. This table comes from immunoSEQ multiplex PCR, and its TCRdb copy is limited to in-frame clones, with some not included. The sample lists 95,000 to 150,000 clones; roughly 92% were seen once. Sequences were obtained from blood. The receptors shown here come from a young woman in good health.

The genes are TRBV6-6 and TRBJ2-1; 9 bases are shared with TRBD1. The junction had 10 bases not matched to a gene; V was cut back by 6 bases and J by 7 bases. The CDR3 is made up of 15 amino acids. Germline CDR1 MNHNY, CDR2 SVGAGI (reference sequence). The CDR3 coding sequence is TGTGCCAGCAGCCGCGCACGACAGGGGGGTAATGAGCAGTTCTTC. Amino acid sequence: CASSRARQGGNEQFF.

V is TRBV5-6 and J is TRBJ1-6, with D maybe TRBD1 (5 bases). Germline-derived CDR1 and CDR2 are SGHDT and YYEEEE. The CDR3 is 18 amino acids. Trimming took off 4 bases at V and 7 bases at J, with 24 bases between the two ends. The CDR3 loop reads CASSTRTQGVGSNSPLHF. CDR3 DNA: TGTGCCAGCAGCACGAGGACCCAGGGAGTAGGGTCAAATTCACCCCTCCACTTT.

This clone has just a few counts. The chain uses TRBV4-3 and TRBJ2-7; D remains unclear. Per germline, CDR1 LGHNA and CDR2 YSLEER. This CDR3 comprises 14 residues. V shed 0 bases and J shed 2 bases, with 8 bases lying between them. This chain's CDR3 is CASSQDRKTYEQYF. CDR3 nucleotide sequence: TGCGCCAGCAGCCAAGATAGGAAGACCTACGAGCAGTACTTC.

This chain uses TRBV28 with TRBJ1-1; D is unresolved. This CDR3 is 13 amino acids long. The V and J ends lost 7 bases and 0 bases respectively, with 9 bases between them. Germline V gives CDR1 MDHEN, CDR2 SYDVKM. This chain's CDR3 is CASIGPVNTEAFF. Written as DNA, the CDR3 is TGTGCCAGCATAGGACCGGTGAACACTGAAGCTTTCTTT.